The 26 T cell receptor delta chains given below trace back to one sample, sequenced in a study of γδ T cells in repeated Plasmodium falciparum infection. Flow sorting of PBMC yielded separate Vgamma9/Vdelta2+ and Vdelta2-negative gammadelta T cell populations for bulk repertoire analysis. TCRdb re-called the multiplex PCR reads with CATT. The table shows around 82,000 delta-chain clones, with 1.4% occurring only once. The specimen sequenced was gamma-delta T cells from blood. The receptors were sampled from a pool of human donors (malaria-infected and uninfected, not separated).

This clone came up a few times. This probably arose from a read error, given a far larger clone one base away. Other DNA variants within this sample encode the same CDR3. CDR3 DNA sequence: TGTGCCTGTGACACCGTTACTGGGGGGTACGCCGAGCGGAAGGACACCGATAAACTCATCTTT. It translates to CACDTVTGGYAERKDTDKLIF. The chain employs TRDV2 and TRDJ1; 8 bases fit TRDD3. The J gene, not given by TCRdb, was assigned here from a germline match of the nucleotide sequence. J was trimmed by 0 bases and V by 0 bases; bases with no gene match: 20. Germline V gives CDR1 GEAIGNYY, CDR2 EKD. There are 21 residues in the CDR3.

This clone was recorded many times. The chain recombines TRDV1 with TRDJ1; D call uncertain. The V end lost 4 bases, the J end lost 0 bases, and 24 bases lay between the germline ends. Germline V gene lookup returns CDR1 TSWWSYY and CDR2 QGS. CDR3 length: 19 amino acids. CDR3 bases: TGTGCTCTTGGGGTACGTGTTTCCCCGGGGTTTAGGTACACCGATAAACTCATCTTT. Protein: CALGVRVSPGFRYTDKLIF.

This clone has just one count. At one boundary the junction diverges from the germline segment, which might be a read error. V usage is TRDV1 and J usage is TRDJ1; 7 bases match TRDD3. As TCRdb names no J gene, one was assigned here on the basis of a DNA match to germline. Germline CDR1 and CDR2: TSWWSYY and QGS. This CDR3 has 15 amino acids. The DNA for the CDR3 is TGCTCTGGCCCCCTGGGGGTTGAGCACACCGATAAACTCATCTTT. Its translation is CSGPLGVEHTDKLIF.

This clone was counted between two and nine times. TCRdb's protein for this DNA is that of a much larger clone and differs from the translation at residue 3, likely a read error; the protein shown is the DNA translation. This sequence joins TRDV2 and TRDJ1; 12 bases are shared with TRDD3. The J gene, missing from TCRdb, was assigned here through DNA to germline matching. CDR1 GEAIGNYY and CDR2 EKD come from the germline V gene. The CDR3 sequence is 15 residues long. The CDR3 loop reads CARDTGGYNTDKLIF. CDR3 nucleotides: TGTGCCCGTGACACTGGGGGATACAATACCGATAAACTCATCTTT.

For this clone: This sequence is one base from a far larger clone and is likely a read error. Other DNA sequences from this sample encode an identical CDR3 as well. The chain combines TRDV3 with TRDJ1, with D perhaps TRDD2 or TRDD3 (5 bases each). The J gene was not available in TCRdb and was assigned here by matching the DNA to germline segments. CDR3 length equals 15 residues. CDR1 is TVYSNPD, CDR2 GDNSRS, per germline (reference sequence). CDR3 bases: TGTGCCTCCTACCGGAACCGGGGAGGCACCGACAAACTCATCTTT. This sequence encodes CASYRNRGGTDKLIF.

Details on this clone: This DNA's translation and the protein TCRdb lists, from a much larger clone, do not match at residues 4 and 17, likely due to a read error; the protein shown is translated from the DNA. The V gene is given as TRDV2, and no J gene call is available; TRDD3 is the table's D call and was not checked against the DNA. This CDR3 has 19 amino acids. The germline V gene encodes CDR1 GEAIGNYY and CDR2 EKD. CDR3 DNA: TGTGCCTGTGGCACCCTCGGTGGGGATACCGAGGGGGTCACCGATAAACCCATCTTT. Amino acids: CACGTLGGDTEGVTDKPIF.

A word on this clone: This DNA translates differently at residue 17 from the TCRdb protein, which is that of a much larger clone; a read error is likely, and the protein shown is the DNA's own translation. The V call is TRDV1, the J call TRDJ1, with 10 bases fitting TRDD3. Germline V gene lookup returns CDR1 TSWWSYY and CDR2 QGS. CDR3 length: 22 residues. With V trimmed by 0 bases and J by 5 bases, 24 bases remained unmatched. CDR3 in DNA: TGTGCTCTTGGGGAACTCTCCTTCCTCCCCACACTTTTACTGGGGGATCGAGATAAACTCATCTTT. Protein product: CALGELSFLPTLLLGDRDKLIF.

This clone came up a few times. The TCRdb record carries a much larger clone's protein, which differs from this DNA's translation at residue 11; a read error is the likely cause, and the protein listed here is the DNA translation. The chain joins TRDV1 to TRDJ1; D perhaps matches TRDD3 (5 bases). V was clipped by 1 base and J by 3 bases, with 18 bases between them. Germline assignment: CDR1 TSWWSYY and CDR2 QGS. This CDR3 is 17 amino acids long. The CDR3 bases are TGTGCTCTTGGGGAACGAAGGGGAATGGGGACACCCGATAAACTCATCTTT. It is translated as CALGERRGMGTPDKLIF.

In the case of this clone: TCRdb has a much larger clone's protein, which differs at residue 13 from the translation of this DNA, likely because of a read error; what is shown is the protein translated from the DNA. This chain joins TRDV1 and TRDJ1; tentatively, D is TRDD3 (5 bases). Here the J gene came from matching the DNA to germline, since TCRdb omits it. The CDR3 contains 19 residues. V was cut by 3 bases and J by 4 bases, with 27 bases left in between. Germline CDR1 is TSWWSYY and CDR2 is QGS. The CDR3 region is CALGDAIQAGPILYDKLIF. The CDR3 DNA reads TGTGCTCTTGGGGACGCTATCCAAGCTGGGCCGATTCTGTACGATAAACTCATCTTT.

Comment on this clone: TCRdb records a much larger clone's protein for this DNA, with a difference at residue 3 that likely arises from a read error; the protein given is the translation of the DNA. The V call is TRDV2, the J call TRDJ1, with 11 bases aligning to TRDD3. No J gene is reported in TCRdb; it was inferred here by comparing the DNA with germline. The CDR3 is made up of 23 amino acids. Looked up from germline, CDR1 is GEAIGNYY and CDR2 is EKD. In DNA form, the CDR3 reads TGTGCCCGTGACACCGGTTCCCACTCCCTTAATACTGGGGGATATCCGTACACCGATAAACTCATCTTT. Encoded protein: CARDTGSHSLNTGGYPYTDKLIF.

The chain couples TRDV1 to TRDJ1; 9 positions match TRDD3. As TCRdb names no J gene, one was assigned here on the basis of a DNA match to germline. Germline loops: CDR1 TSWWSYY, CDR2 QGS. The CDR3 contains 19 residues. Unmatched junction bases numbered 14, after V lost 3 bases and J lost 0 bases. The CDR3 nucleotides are TGTGCTCTTGGGGAGCGTAAGTACTGGGGGACCTTGTACACCGATAAACTCATCTTT. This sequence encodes CALGERKYWGTLYTDKLIF.

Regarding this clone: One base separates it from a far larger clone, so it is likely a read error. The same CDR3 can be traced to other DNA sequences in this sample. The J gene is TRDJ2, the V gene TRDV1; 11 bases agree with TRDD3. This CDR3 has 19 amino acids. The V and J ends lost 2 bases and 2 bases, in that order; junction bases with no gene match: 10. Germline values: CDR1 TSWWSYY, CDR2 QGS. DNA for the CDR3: TGTGCTCTTGGGGAAGTCTCTTACTGGGGGATAGGCTTGACAGCACAACTCTTCTTT. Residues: CALGEVSYWGIGLTAQLFF.

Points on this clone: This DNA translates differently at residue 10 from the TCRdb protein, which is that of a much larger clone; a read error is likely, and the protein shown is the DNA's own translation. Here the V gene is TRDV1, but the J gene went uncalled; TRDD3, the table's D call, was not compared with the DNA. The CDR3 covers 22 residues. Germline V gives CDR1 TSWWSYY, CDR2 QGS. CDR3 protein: CALGETLRLVYKRLGAPGGLIF. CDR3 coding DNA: TGTGCTCTTGGGGAAACTCTTAGGTTGGTCTACAAGAGGCTGGGGGCCCCGGGTGGGCTCATCTTT.

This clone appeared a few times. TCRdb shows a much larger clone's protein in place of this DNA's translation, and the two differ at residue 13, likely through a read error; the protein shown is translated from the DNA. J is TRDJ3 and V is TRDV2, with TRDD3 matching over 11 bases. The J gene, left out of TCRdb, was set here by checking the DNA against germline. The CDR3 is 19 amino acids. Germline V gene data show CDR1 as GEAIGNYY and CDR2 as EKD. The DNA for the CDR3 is TGTGCCTGTGACCCACGTACTGGGGGATATTCCTGGGGCACCCGACAGATGTTTTTC. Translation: CACDPRTGGYSWGTRQMFF.

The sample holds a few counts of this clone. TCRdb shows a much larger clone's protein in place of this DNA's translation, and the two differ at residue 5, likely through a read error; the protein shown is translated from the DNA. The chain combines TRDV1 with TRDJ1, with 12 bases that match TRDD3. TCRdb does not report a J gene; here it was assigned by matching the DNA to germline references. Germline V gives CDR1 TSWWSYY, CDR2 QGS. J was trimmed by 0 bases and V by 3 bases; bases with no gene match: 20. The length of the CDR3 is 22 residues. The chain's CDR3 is CALGDEKAFGKLGDTYTDKLIF. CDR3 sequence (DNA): TGTGCTCTTGGGGACGAAAAGGCCTTCGGAAAACTGGGGGATACCTACACCGATAAACTCATCTTT.

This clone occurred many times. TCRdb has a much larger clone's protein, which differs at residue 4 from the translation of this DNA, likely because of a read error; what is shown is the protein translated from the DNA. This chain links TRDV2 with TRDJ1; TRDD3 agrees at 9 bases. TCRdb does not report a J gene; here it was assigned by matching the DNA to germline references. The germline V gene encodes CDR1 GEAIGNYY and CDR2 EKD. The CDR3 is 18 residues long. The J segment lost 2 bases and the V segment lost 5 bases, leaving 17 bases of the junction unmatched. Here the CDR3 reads CACASVAGGSSQTDKLIF. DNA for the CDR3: TGTGCCTGTGCCAGTGTGGCTGGGGGATCTAGTCAAACCGATAAACTCATCTTT.

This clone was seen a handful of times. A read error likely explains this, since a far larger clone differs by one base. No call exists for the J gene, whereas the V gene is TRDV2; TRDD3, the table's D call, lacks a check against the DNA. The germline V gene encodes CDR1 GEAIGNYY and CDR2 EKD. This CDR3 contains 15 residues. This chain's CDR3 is CACDTRNRGTDKLIF. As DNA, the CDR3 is TGTGCCTGTGACACAAGGAATAGGGGCACCGATAAGCTCATCTTT.

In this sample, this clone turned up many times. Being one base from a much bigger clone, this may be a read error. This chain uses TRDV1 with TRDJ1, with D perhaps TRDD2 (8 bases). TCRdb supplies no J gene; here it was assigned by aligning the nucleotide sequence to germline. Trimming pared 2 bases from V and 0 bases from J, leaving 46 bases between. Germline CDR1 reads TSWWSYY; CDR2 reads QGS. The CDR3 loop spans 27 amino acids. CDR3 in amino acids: CALGERRPSYLGRTMHWGWGYTDKLIF. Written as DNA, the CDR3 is TGTGCTCTTGGGGAAAGAAGGCCTTCCTATTTAGGAAGAACCATGCACTGGGGATGGGGTTACACCGATAAACTCATCTTT.

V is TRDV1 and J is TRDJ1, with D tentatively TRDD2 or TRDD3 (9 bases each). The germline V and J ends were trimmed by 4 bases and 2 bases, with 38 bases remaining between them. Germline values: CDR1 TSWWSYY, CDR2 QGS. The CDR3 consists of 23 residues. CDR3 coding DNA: TGTGCTCTTGGGGGACGGGCCTTCCTACCTCCCCCTTTAGACTGGGGGAGTACCGATAAACTCATCTTT. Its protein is CALGGRAFLPPPLDWGSTDKLIF.

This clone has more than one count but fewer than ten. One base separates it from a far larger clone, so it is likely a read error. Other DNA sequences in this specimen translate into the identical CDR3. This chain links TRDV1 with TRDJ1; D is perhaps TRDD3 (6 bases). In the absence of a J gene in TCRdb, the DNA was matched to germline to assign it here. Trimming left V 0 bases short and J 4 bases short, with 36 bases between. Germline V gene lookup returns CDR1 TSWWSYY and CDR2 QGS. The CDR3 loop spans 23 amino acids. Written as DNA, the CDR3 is TGTGCTCTTGGGGAACTTAATCTTTTCGGCTTAACAGGTGGGTGGGGGTTCTTCGATAAACTCATCTTT. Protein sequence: CALGELNLFGLTGGWGFFDKLIF.

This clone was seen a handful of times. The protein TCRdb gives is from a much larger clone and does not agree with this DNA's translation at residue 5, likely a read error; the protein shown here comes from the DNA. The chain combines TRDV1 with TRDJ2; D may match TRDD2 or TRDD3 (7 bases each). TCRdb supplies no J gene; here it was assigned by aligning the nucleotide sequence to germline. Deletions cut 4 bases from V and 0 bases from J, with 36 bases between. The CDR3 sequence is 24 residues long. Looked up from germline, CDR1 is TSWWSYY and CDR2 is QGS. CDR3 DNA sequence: TGTGCTCTTGGGGGACTAGCCCCAATCCTTCCTCTCCTCTGGGGGGACACTTTGACAGCACAACTCTTCTTT. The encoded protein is CALGGLAPILPLLWGDTLTAQLFF.

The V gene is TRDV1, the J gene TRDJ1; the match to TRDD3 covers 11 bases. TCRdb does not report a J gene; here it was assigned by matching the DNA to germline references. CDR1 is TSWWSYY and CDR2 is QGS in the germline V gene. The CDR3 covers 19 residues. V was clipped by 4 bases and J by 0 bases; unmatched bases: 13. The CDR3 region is CALGGWYWGIYSHTDKLIF. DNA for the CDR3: TGTGCTCTTGGGGGATGGTACTGGGGGATATATTCCCACACCGATAAACTCATCTTT.

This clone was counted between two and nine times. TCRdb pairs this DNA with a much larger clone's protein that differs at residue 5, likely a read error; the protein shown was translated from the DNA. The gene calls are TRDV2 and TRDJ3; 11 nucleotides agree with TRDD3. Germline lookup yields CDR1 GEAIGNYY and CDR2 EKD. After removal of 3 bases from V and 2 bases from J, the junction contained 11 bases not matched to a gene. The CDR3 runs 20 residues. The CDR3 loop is CACDATTGGYVAWDTRQMFF. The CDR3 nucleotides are TGTGCCTGTGACGCCACGACTGGGGGATATGTGGCCTGGGACACCCGACAGATGTTTTTC.

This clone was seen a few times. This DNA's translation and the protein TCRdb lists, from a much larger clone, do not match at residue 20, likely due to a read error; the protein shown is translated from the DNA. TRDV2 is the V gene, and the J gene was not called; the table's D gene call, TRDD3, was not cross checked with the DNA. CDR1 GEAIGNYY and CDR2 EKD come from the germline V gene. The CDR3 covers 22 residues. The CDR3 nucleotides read TGTGCCTGTGACACCGTTTACTGGGGGATACACCCCCTCTCCTGGGACACCCGACAGACGTTTTTC. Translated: CACDTVYWGIHPLSWDTRQTFF.

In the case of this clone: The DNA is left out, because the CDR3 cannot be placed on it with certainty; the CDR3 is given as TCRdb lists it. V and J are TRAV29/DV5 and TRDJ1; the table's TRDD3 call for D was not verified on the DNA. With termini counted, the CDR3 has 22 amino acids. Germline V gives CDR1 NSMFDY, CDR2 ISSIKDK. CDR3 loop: CSVLLCRRSFLGVYQYTDKLIF.

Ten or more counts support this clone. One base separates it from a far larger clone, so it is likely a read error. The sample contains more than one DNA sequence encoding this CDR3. In nucleotides, the CDR3 is TGTGCTCTTGGGGAAACGTGGGGCCCCTCAGGGAAGTACACCGATAAACTCATCTTT. This codes for CALGETWGPSGKYTDKLIF. The chain couples TRDV1 to TRDJ1; weak D call: TRDD3 (5 bases). The J gene is absent in TCRdb and was assigned here via DNA matching to germline. The CDR3 covers 19 residues. Per the germline V gene, CDR1 is TSWWSYY and CDR2 is QGS. V was pared by 2 bases and J by 0 bases, with 22 bases between.